A single sample is the source of the 23 T cell receptor beta chains below, sequenced in a study of blood T cells in healthy people across ages. A second PCR, run for about 7 to 11 cycles, used a sample-barcoded 5' primer plus a J-beta primer mix. Via MiXCR, TCRdb re-called the 5' RACE reads, giving one row per CDR3 protein. This table holds more than 800,000 distinct CDR3 sequences, 29% found once. The sample taken for sequencing was blood. All receptors derive from a woman older than 75 in good health.

The chain is built from TRBV14 and TRBJ1-4; 7 positions agree with TRBD1. CDR3 length equals 20 residues. The V and J ends lost 0 bases and 5 bases, in that order; junction bases with no gene match: 18. CDR1 and CDR2 (germline): SGHDN, FVKESK. Here the CDR3 DNA reads TGTGCCAGCAGCCAAGATCTAAAAGCGGGGAAGGGACAGCGGAATGAAAAACTGTTTTTT. It translates to CASSQDLKAGKGQRNEKLFF.

About this clonotype itself: It may be a read error: a sequence one base away is much more abundant. This chain's CDR3 is CSVGGQGRYEQYF. DNA of the CDR3: TGCAGCGTTGGGGGACAGGGACGCTACGAGCAGTACTTC. The genes are TRBV29-1 and TRBJ2-7; 9 bases agree with TRBD1. The CDR3 has 13 amino acids. V shed 4 bases and J 3 bases; nucleotides not matched to a gene: 4. Germline CDR1 is SQVTM and CDR2 is ANQGSEA.

About this clonotype: At one of its ends the junction is not consistent with the germline gene, which may arise from a read error. The chain is built from TRBV5-1 and TRBJ1-1; TRBD1 is a possible D gene (5 bases). The CDR3 is 14 amino acids. Germline V lookup: CDR1 SGHRS, CDR2 YFSETQ. The CDR3 is CASGLAGGNTEAFF. In DNA form, the CDR3 reads TGCGCCAGCGGCTTGGCCGGGGGGAACACTGAAGCTTTCTTT. The full variable domain, rest sourced from reference TRBV5-1 and TRBJ1-1, is KAGVTQTPRYLIKTRGQQVTLSCSPISGHRSVSWYQQTPGQGLQFLFEYFSETQRNKGNFPGRFSGRQFSNSRSEMNVSTLELGDSALYLCASGLAGGNTEAFFGQGTRLTVV.

In its sample, this clonotype was seen many times. The chain links TRBV7-2 to TRBJ2-5; TRBD2 aligns across 9 bases. The V and J ends lost 2 bases and 4 bases, in that order; junction bases with no gene match: 8. The CDR3 has 16 residues. Germline V CDR1 and CDR2: SGHTA, FQGNSA. The CDR3 here is CASSLNVRGGLETQYF. CDR3 nucleotides: TGTGCCAGCAGCTTAAACGTGCGGGGGGGCCTAGAGACCCAGTACTTC.

For this clonotype: A much larger clone lies one base from this, so it may be a read error. The rearrangement links TRBV29-1 to TRBJ2-3; no definite D call. CDR1 and CDR2 from the germline V gene are SQVTM and ANQGSEA. This CDR3 has 12 residues. The CDR3: CSVDPSTDTRYF. CDR3 nucleotides: TGCAGCGTTGATCCGAGCACAGATACGCGGTATTTT.

This clonotype was detected many times. The rearrangement links TRBV7-2 to TRBJ2-5; no clear D. This CDR3 region has 14 residues. CDR1 and CDR2 from the germline V gene are SGHTA and FQGNSA. The germline V and J ends were trimmed by 2 bases and 8 bases, with 15 bases remaining between them. Here the CDR3 DNA reads TGTGCCAGCAGCTTAAGTCCTCTCGCTGGAACCCAGTACTTC. It yields the protein CASSLSPLAGTQYF.

This clonotype has at least ten counts. V gene TRBV9 combines with J gene TRBJ2-1; 9 bases are a match to TRBD1. The CDR3 consists of 16 residues. V lost 2 bases, J lost 3 bases, and 6 bases stayed unmatched. CDR1 is SGDLS and CDR2 is YYNGEE in the germline V gene. The CDR3 DNA follows: TGTGCCAGCAGCGTGGATCCGGGACAGGGCTACAATGAGCAGTTCTTC. Residues: CASSVDPGQGYNEQFF. Using reference TRBV9 and TRBJ2-1 for the parts outside the CDR3, the full variable domain is DSGVTQTPKHLITATGQRVTLRCSPRSGDLSVYWYQQSLDQGLQFLIQYYNGEERAKGNILERFSAQQFPDLHSELNLSSLELGDSALYFCASSVDPGQGYNEQFFGPGTRLTVL.

With respect to this clonotype: Sequence at one end of the junction differs from germline and may be a read error. The rearrangement joins TRBV27 to TRBJ1-5; TRBD1 is a possible D gene (5 bases). Looked up from germline, CDR1 is MNHEY and CDR2 is SMNVEV (reference sequence). The CDR3 contains 15 residues. CDR3 sequence reads: CTSRAAGGYNQPQHF. Here the CDR3 DNA reads TGTACCAGCAGGGCGGCAGGTGGATATAATCAGCCCCAGCATTTT.

This clonotype was counted at least ten times. The chain recombines TRBV2 with TRBJ2-7, with D perhaps assigned TRBD1 or TRBD2 (5 bases each). The CDR3 is 15 amino acids. V was shortened by 3 bases and J by 2 bases, with 14 bases between the two germline ends. The germline V gene has CDR1 SNHLY and CDR2 FYNNEI. The CDR3 nucleotides read TGTGCCAGCAGTGAGGGGGTTTTAGGGACCTACGAGCAGTACTTC. Protein product: CASSEGVLGTYEQYF.

This clonotype was observed a handful of times. The junction and the germline gene differ at one end; a read error may be behind it. The CDR3 nucleotides read TGTGCCAGCAGCTTAGATAGCAAAGACATTCAGTACTTC. It specifies CASSLDSKDIQYF. J is TRBJ2-7 and V is TRBV7-6; D is ambiguous. The J call may be faulty, since TRBJ2-4 better matches the DNA end. This CDR3 has 13 residues. CDR1 SGHVS and CDR2 FNYEAQ come from the germline V gene.

This sequence joins TRBV20-1 and TRBJ2-1, with D uncertain. The germline gives CDR1 DFQATT, CDR2 SNEGSKA (reference sequence). The CDR3 length is 14 residues. V shed 6 bases and J shed 7 bases, with 19 bases lying between them. CDR3 DNA sequence: TGCAGTGCAAAGAGTGAGGACCGGGTTAATGAGCAGTTCTTC. Its translation is CSAKSEDRVNEQFF.

The DNA of the CDR3 is TGTGCCAGCAACTACGGTTATCGCCAAGAGACCCAGTACTTC. Translation gives CASNYGYRQETQYF. V and J are TRBV7-2 and TRBJ2-5; no firm D call. There are 14 residues in the CDR3. The ends were cut back, 7 bases at V and 1 base at J, with 13 bases in the middle. The V gene's germline CDR1 is SGHTA and CDR2 FQGNSA.

This chain links TRBV3-1 with TRBJ2-3; D is ambiguous. Germline V gene sequence: CDR1 LGHDT, CDR2 YNNKEL (reference sequence). Trimming removed 0 bases from V and 2 bases from J, with 9 bases in between. The CDR3 totals 15 residues. CDR3 DNA sequence: TGTGCCAGCAGCCAAGATACCCCCACCACAGATACGCAGTATTTT. Translation: CASSQDTPTTDTQYF.

This clonotype has a count of ten or more. An end of the junction differs from the germline gene, which may be a read error. This chain uses TRBV4-2 with TRBJ2-5; D remains ambiguous. CDR1 LGHNA and CDR2 YNFKEQ come from the germline V gene. This CDR3 contains 15 residues. Written as DNA, the CDR3 is TGTGCCAGCAGCCAAGATTTAGGGAACCAAGGGACCCAGTACTTC. This codes for CASSQDLGNQGTQYF.

This clonotype turned up a few times. This chain joins TRBV5-4 and TRBJ1-1; D is perhaps TRBD1 (6 bases). V was clipped by 4 bases and J by 5 bases, with 18 bases between them. Germline values: CDR1 SGHNT, CDR2 YYREEE (reference sequence). CDR3 length equals 15 residues. DNA of the CDR3: TGTGCCAGCAGCCGAGGTCCCGGGGGGCGGACTGAAGCTTTCTTT. Translated, it gives CASSRGPGGRTEAFF.

At least ten counts were recorded for this clonotype. V gene TRBV7-2 combines with J gene TRBJ1-6; 7 bases line up with TRBD1. The CDR3 totals 15 residues. V lost 7 bases and J lost 2; bases outside the gene matches: 5. The germline CDR1 and CDR2 sequences are SGHTA and FQGNSA. In DNA, the CDR3 is TGTGCCAGCAACCTCGACAGGGCCTATAATTCACCCCTCCACTTT. Protein sequence: CASNLDRAYNSPLHF. Full variable domain (outside the CDR3, taken from reference TRBV7-2 and TRBJ1-6): GAGVSQSPSNKVTEKGKDVELRCDPISGHTALYWYRQSLGQGLEFLIYFQGNSAPDKSGLPSDRFSAERTGGSVSTLTIQRTQQEDSAVYLCASNLDRAYNSPLHFGNGTRLTVT.

This clonotype was counted ten times or more. The J gene is TRBJ2-5, the V gene TRBV9; 12 positions agree with TRBD2. Germline lookup yields CDR1 SGDLS and CDR2 YYNGEE. V shed 0 bases, J shed 4 bases, and the junction held 4 bases outside the gene matches. CDR3 length: 16 residues. The CDR3 nucleotides are TGTGCCAGCAGCGTAGGGTCTAGCGGGGGGGTAGAGACCCAGTACTTC. Amino acid sequence: CASSVGSSGGVETQYF.

The gene calls are TRBV12-3 or TRBV12-4 and TRBJ2-5; 12 nucleotides agree with TRBD2. The CDR3 covers 14 residues. V trimming: 8 bases; J trimming: 4 bases; junction bases outside the gene matches: 5. The CDR3 region has the DNA TGTGCCAGCGTTACTAGCGGGGGGCGAGAGACCCAGTACTTC. It yields the protein CASVTSGGRETQYF.

This clonotype was seen a few times. At one boundary the junction diverges from the germline segment, which might be a read error. V and J are TRBV12-3 or TRBV12-4 and TRBJ2-3; D is unresolved. This CDR3 contains 13 residues. The CDR3 nucleotides read TGTGCCAGCAGGCAAGGAAGCACAGATGCGCAGTATTTT. Translated: CASRQGSTDAQYF.

Of note for this clonotype: This may be a read error: a much more frequent sequence differs by one nucleotide. J is TRBJ2-7 and V is TRBV4-3; no clear D. The CDR3 sequence is 12 residues long. Trimming removed 1 base from V and 7 bases from J, with 8 bases in between. In germline, CDR1 is LGHNA, CDR2 YSLEER. CDR3 loop: CASSQVNNEQYF. CDR3 sequence (DNA): TGCGCCAGCAGCCAAGTTAACAATGAGCAGTACTTC.

The V call is TRBV6-2 or TRBV6-3, the J call TRBJ2-3; D gene unclear. Trimming pared 3 bases from V and 3 bases from J, leaving 10 bases between. The CDR3 spans 14 residues. Germline V gene data show CDR1 as MNHEY and CDR2 as SVGEGT. CDR3 DNA sequence: TGTGCCAGCAGTTATTCTTGGGAAACAGATACGCAGTATTTT. Translated: CASSYSWETDTQYF.

This clonotype was found a few times. This chain uses TRBV27 with TRBJ1-4; D is uncertain. From germline, CDR1 is MNHEY and CDR2 SMNVEV (reference sequence). Trimming shortened V by 2 bases and J by 4 bases, and 26 bases separated the two germline ends. The CDR3 has 20 amino acids. CDR3 DNA: TGTGCCAGCAGTTTAACTGTTCTGGGCGCTTCGTACGGAGATAATGAAAAACTGTTTTTT. This translates into CASSLTVLGASYGDNEKLFF. Complete variable domain (other parts from reference TRBV27 and TRBJ1-4): EAQVTQNPRYLITVTGKKLTVTCSQNMNHEYMSWYRQDPGLGLRQIYYSMNVEVTDKGDVPEGYKVSRKEKRNFPLILESPSPNQTSLYFCASSLTVLGASYGDNEKLFFGSGTQLSVL.

To note about this clonotype: Since a much larger clone is just one base distant, this may be a read error. The CDR3, as DNA: TGTGCCAGTCGACGGGAGGCAGGGTTCACTGAAGCTTTCTTT. As protein: CASRREAGFTEAFF. The rearrangement joins TRBV27 to TRBJ1-1; tentative D call: TRBD1 (5 bases). This CDR3 contains 14 residues. Germline CDR1 MNHEY, CDR2 SMNVEV (reference sequence). The V end was cut by 9 bases, the J end by 4 bases, with 18 bases between.